This TCR beta chain was found in a study of T cell responses to AZD1222 COVID-19 vaccine. Produced via immunoSEQ multiplex PCR; TCRdb's table is partial and in-frame only. The profile shows around 100,000 clones, about 90% of them singletons. Overall study findings and caveats: Recipients of AZD1222 seropositive at baseline numbered only 6 or 7. Among the donors, most were white British and more were female, and clonal diversity was possibly underestimated.

Turning to this clone: As yet, its antigen is unknown.

Germline values: CDR1 SEHNR, CDR2 FQNEAQ (reference sequence). This CDR3 contains 14 residues. The V end was cut by 6 bases, the J end by 0 bases, with 11 bases between. The V gene is TRBV7-9, the J gene TRBJ1-1; D is unclear. This clonotype was obtained from an adult in good health. Sequences were derived from peripheral blood, sampled on day 0 of AZD1222 vaccination. The CDR3 bases are TGTGCCAGCAGAACCGCCGTCTTGAACACTGAAGCTTTCTTT. Protein product: CASRTAVLNTEAFF.